This T cell receptor beta chain appears in the sequencing data of a study of cytomegalovirus exposure and HLA in healthy donors. Study-level information: Tens of millions of unique TCRs from HLA-typed donors made up an early data release. Overall study results and limits: Later work associated roughly 15,000 TCR beta sequences with HLA alleles at 0.05 false discovery rate. Later analysis suggested most CMV-associated TCR beta chains were HLA-restricted.

From germline, CDR1 is ENHRY and CDR2 SYGVKD. The CDR3 runs 15 residues. The germline V and J ends were trimmed by 6 bases and 0 bases, with 15 bases remaining between them. For this clone: Its antigen is not identified.

Use of 60 Vbeta and 13 Jbeta primers characterized the PCR. Only in-frame clones appear in the TCRdb table, and some are missing; sequencing was by immunoSEQ multiplex PCR. The repertoire includes about 190,000 clones, roughly 81% of them detected once, and 2.5% to 4% sits in the top ten. This sequence was found in a woman aged 25 to 39 in good health and CMV-seropositive. Sequences were obtained from PBMCs. The chain uses TRBV10-3 and TRBJ2-7, with D possibly TRBD1 on 6 matching bases. CDR3 sequence reads: CAIRPYGTHSYEQYF. The DNA for the CDR3 is TGTGCCATCAGACCCTACGGGACACACTCCTACGAGCAGTACTTC.